The clone carrying this TCR beta chain was detected only a few times. Its specificity is not known. The sample comes from a study of blood T cells in healthy people across ages. Points from the study as a whole: Across the age range, TCR beta diversity per million T cells fell in a roughly linear way.

Through a sample-barcoded 5' primer and a J-beta primer mix, a second PCR was run for roughly 7 to 12 cycles. Using its own MiXCR run on the 5' RACE reads, TCRdb lists one record per CDR3 protein. The sample lists about 590,000 distinct CDR3 sequences; approximately 30% were seen once. The germline CDR1 and CDR2 sequences are DFQATT and SNEGSKA (reference sequence). V gave up 5 bases and J gave up 5 bases, with 15 bases separating them. The CDR3 runs to 13 residues. Per sample, extraction of total RNA gave at least 6 micrograms in every case. V gene TRBV20-1 combines with J gene TRBJ1-1; D is possibly TRBD1 (6 bases). The sequencing sample was made of blood. This sequence was found in a woman at least 80 years old in good health. The CDR3 nucleotides are TGCAGTGCTCCAGCCGGGACAAGTACTGAAGCTTTCTTT. The encoded protein is CSAPAGTSTEAFF.